The 4 T cell receptor beta chains below come from one sample, sequenced in a study of shared clonotypes between healthy human individuals. Clones were read by immunoSEQ multiplex PCR, and TCRdb kept only the in-frame ones, dropping some. Of over a million clones listed, under 80% are singletons. The sequenced material came from memory CD4+ T cells sorted from blood. Subset here: CD45RA-negative fraction. The receptors derive from a man between 18 and 29 years old in good health.

The chain uses TRBV5-6 and TRBJ2-1; weak D call: TRBD1 (6 bases). Trimming took 4 bases from V and 7 from J, leaving 15 bases between them. Germline assignment: CDR1 SGHDT and CDR2 YYEEEE. The CDR3 loop spans 14 amino acids. The CDR3 DNA reads as TGTGCCAGCAGCCGCACAGGGTTAGGGAATGAGCAGTTCTTC. Translated, it gives CASSRTGLGNEQFF.

V gene TRBV5-6 combines with J gene TRBJ1-4; D is uncertain. In germline, CDR1 is SGHDT, CDR2 YYEEEE. V gave up 6 bases and J gave up 5 bases, with 8 bases separating them. CDR3 length: 12 amino acids. DNA of the CDR3: TGTGCCAGCACCCTACAGAATGAAAAACTGTTTTTT. Amino acids: CASTLQNEKLFF. Supplemented by reference TRBV5-6 and TRBJ1-4, the full variable domain reads DAGVTQSPTHLIKTRGQQVTLRCSPKSGHDTVSWYQQALGQGPQFIFQYYEEEERQRGNFPDRFSGHQFPNYSSELNVNALLLGDSALYLCASTLQNEKLFFGSGTQLSVL.

This chain links TRBV19 with TRBJ1-3, with 7 nucleotides matching TRBD1. The V gene end was trimmed by 8 bases and the J gene end by 1 base; junction bases not matched to a gene: 8. Germline V lookup: CDR1 LNHDA, CDR2 SQIVND (reference sequence). This CDR3 has 15 residues. The CDR3 reads CASGEDRRSGNTIYF. CDR3 sequence (DNA): TGTGCCAGTGGCGAGGACAGGCGTTCTGGAAACACCATATATTTT.

This clone appeared a few times. The V gene is TRBV11-2, the J gene TRBJ1-1; no definite D call. CDR3 length: 13 amino acids. Germline CDR1 and CDR2: SGHAT and FQNNGV. V gave up 0 bases and J gave up 3 bases, with 5 bases separating them. CDR3 sequence reads: CASSLEWDTEAFF. The CDR3 DNA follows: TGTGCCAGCAGCTTAGAATGGGACACTGAAGCTTTCTTT.